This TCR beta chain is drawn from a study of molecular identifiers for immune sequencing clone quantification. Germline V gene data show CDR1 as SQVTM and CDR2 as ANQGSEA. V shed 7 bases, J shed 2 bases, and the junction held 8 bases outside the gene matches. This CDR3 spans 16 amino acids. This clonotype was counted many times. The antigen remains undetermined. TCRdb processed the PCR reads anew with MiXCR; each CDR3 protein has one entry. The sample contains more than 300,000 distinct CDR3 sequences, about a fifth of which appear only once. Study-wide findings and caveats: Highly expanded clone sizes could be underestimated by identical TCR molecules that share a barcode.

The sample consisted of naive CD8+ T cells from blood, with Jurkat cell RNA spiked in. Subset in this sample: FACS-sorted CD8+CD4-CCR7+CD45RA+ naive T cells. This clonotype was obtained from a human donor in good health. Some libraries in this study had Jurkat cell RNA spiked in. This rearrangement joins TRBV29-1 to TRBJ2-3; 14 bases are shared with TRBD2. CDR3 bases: TGCAGCGCCAAGGGACTAGCGGGGGACCCCACAGATACGCAGTATTTT. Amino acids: CSAKGLAGDPTDTQYF.